This entry lists 2 T cell receptor beta chains sequenced from one sample in a study of regulatory T cells in long-lasting Graves disease. Time point described: newly diagnosed GD, antithyroid drugs for less than 3 months. Researchers made the TCR library from RNA that was extracted from PBMCs. With iRepertoire HTBI primers and Arm-PCR of CDR3 regions, TCR beta libraries were built. TCRdb passed the multiplex PCR reads through MiXCR, listing each CDR3 protein once. The sample records 350,000 to 550,000 distinct CDR3 sequences, 14% to 15% being singletons. This sample was also put to use in a study of T cells in Graves' hyperthyroidism and ophthalmopathy.

The sequenced sample was peripheral blood mononuclear cells (PBMCs), obtained at new diagnosis, from a patient treated with antithyroid drugs. Every receptor here comes from a woman in her twenties or thirties with Graves disease.

This clonotype was seen only a few times. V and J are TRBV12-3 or TRBV12-4 and TRBJ2-7; D not resolved. Trimming removed 3 bases at V and 3 bases at J, with 6 bases between. The CDR3 length is 12 residues. CDR3 protein: CASSFTIYEQYF. The CDR3 DNA is TGTGCCAGCAGTTTTACAATCTACGAGCAGTACTTC.

This clonotype was seen ten or more times. The chain employs TRBV6-2 or TRBV6-3 and TRBJ2-7; D perhaps matches TRBD2 (6 bases). The CDR3 totals 13 residues. V lost 7 bases and J 2 bases, leaving 12 bases between the germline ends. Germline values: CDR1 MNHEY, CDR2 SVGEGT. The CDR3 sequence is CASTTGVAYEQYF. In DNA, the CDR3 is TGTGCCAGCACAACGGGAGTCGCCTACGAGCAGTACTTC.